This entry concerns a single TCR beta chain. The antigen remains unidentified. The data belong to a study of OX40 agonist ivuxolimab in advanced cancers. For the study at large: Cohort: 80% to 85% men, mean age approximately 66, aged about 20 to 85. Prior checkpoint blockade (anti-PD-1, anti-PD-L1 or anti-CTLA-4) was permitted; about 40% had it. Study findings and constraints: Antigens targeted by the expanded peripheral T cells were not determined. At 0.1-3.0 mg/kg, partial responders had clonal expansion among the lowest observed.

Assay: immunoSEQ multiplex PCR; the TCRdb copy retains only in-frame clones and omits some. Counted here are more than 80,000 clones, approximately 94% occurring once; the ten biggest clones make up 2% to 3%. This CDR3 comprises 15 residues. CDR1 is SGDLS and CDR2 is YYNGEE in the germline V gene. Trimming removed 4 bases from V and 4 bases from J, with 16 bases in between. The sequence derives from an adult with an advanced solid tumor such as melanoma, head and neck, liver or kidney cancer. The rearrangement joins TRBV9 to TRBJ2-3; weak D call: TRBD2 (6 bases). Source: CD4+ or CD8+ T cells sorted from blood, taken in a trial of the OX40 agonist ivuxolimab. The CDR3 sequence: CASSSRLDGADTQYF. The CDR3 DNA sequence: TGTGCCAGCAGCTCCAGACTAGACGGGGCAGATACGCAGTATTTT.